The source of this T cell receptor (beta chain) is a study of cytomegalovirus exposure and HLA in healthy donors (dated by TCRdb to 2017 to 2019). Regarding the study in general: According to a later analysis, the approximately 130 validation repertoires were produced on the same platform as the 700 or so repertoires of the first cohort. The study was designed to test whether signatures of past pathogen exposure could be identified by cataloging public T cell receptors. To predict cytomegalovirus infection status, the study combined high-throughput TCR immunosequencing, statistical association of individual TCRs with disease status, and machine learning. In addition to the first cohort of approximately 670 subjects, a separate validation cohort of approximately 120 different subjects was used. Study-level results and caveats: According to the authors, the approach could potentially be generalized to other disease states and immunological phenotypes. In vitro tests confirmed that a few of the cytomegalovirus-associated TCR beta chains recognize cytomegalovirus antigens. In a later analysis, TCRs clustered in the first cohort were found to also tend to co-occur in the 130 or so validation repertoires, with about 93% of cluster scores above 0. Cytomegalovirus status was reported to be diagnosed by the classifier with high specificity and sensitivity in both the original and validation cohorts. A later analysis had no HLA typing for the validation cohort, so co-occurrence there was scored across all 130 or so repertoires. In the study, about 150 TCR beta chains were listed as associated with cytomegalovirus. Most TCR sequences were observed very rarely across donors, whereas some public TCRs were present in many individuals.

Separate from the roughly 630-subject first cohort, the validation cohort of about 130 subjects was the group to which the donors belonged. V and J lose 1 base and 5 bases, and a span of 14 bases separates them. From cysteine to phenylalanine, the CDR3 is 15 amino acids long. Only the CDR3 DNA stays, 45 bases, in frame from base 1. According to the germline V gene, CDR1 reads KGHSH and CDR2 reads LQKENI. Remarks on this clone: Its antigen has not been determined. Within one base of it there is no much larger clone, and no base qualities were kept.

The library was generated by the immunoSEQ multiplex PCR assay. The original methods were these. To diagnose cytomegalovirus status from the catalog of TCR beta chain sequences, a statistical classification framework was built. TCRdb took this table from immuneACCESS and kept in-frame rearrangements with V and J called. Such tables lack part of the clones; where checked against another copy, unresolved V genes explain under half of the gap, and the rest is unexplained. V and J calls and clone size are those listed in that table; D and trimming were worked out from the DNA. Here the sample has some 140,000 clones; 75% to 90% occur a single time. The ten largest clonotypes hold 20% to 25% of the sample.

This receptor chain uses TRBV18 and TRBJ2-5; the D gene is possibly TRBD1, with 6 bases matching. The source material was PBMCs. The sequence derives from a young man in good health and CMV-seropositive. The CDR3: CASSPRAGESETQYF. The DNA sequence is TGTGCCAGCTCACCACGGGCAGGGGAGTCGGAGACCCAGTACTTC.